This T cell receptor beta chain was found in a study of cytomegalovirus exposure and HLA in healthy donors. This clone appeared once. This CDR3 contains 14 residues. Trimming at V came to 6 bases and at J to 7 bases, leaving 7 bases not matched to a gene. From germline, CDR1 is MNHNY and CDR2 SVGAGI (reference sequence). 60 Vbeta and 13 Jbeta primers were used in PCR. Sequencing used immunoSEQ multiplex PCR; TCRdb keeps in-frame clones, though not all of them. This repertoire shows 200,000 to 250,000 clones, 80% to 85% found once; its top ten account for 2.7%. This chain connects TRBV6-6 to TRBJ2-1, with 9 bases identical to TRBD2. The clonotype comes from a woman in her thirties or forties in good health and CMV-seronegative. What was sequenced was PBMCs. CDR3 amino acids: CASRDGTSRNEQFF. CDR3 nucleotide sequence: TGTGCCAGCAGGGACGGGACTAGCAGGAATGAGCAGTTCTTC.